This T cell receptor beta chain is from a study of early T cells in non-severe SARS-CoV-2 infection. Study details: The chains were unpaired, and the sequenced material was bulk RNA from unsorted whole blood.

This CDR3 has 12 residues. Trimming removed 3 bases from V and 10 bases from J, with 12 bases in between. CDR1 and CDR2 (germline): MNHEY, SMNVEV (reference sequence). Unique molecular identifiers were affixed to single, distinct cDNA molecules. TCRdb used MiXCR to reprocess the 5' RACE reads, holding one entry per CDR3 protein. Of about 61,000 distinct CDR3 sequences listed, 9.5% to 14% are singletons. In its sample, this clonotype was seen many times. The chain combines TRBV27 with TRBJ1-1, with D unclear. Sequenced sample: whole blood. This receptor was identified in an adult who was a healthcare worker with PCR-confirmed SARS-CoV-2 infection or an uninfected control (not recorded which). CDR3 bases: TGTGCCAGCAGTTTTTCGATACTGACAGCTTTCTTT. Translating it yields CASSFSILTAFF.